Listed here are 13 T cell receptor beta chains from one sample, sequenced in a study of T-cell reconstitution after alpha-beta-depleted transplantation in children. Unique molecular identifiers were incorporated when the TCRbeta library was constructed. TCRdb passed the PCR reads through MiXCR, listing each CDR3 protein once. Among 440,000 or so distinct CDR3 sequences listed, under 13% were seen once. Material: PBMCs from the stem cell graft donor, obtained from the stem cell graft. These receptors originate from a human donor who donated a stem cell graft to a child with acute myeloid leukemia.

This clonotype was seen a few times. This sequence joins TRBV5-4 and TRBJ2-2; weak D call: TRBD1 (6 bases). Trimming removed 4 bases at V and 1 base at J, with 14 bases between. Germline V gene data show CDR1 as SGHNT and CDR2 as YYREEE (reference sequence). This CDR3 contains 16 residues. CDR3 sequence: CASSADSRRNTGELFF. The CDR3 nucleotides are TGTGCCAGCAGCGCGGACAGTCGTAGGAACACCGGGGAGCTGTTTTTT.

There are a few counts of this clonotype. The gene calls are TRBV9 and TRBJ2-5; no firm D call. In germline, CDR1 is SGDLS, CDR2 YYNGEE. This CDR3 spans 15 amino acids. Trimming stripped 0 bases from V and 2 bases from J, with 11 bases between. This chain's CDR3 is CASSVDPGRQETQYF. The CDR3 DNA reads TGTGCCAGCAGCGTAGACCCAGGCAGACAAGAGACCCAGTACTTC.

This clonotype was counted between two and nine times. The chain links TRBV30 to TRBJ2-7, with TRBD2 matching 10 bases. The CDR3 sequence is 15 residues long. Germline values: CDR1 GTSNPN, CDR2 SVGIG (reference sequence). Losses at the gene ends were 2 bases for V and 4 bases for J; bases not matched to a gene: 8. The CDR3 protein is CAWSTSGLAAYEQYF. For the CDR3, the DNA is TGTGCCTGGAGTACTTCTGGACTAGCGGCTTACGAGCAGTACTTC. The whole variable domain, remainder taken from reference TRBV30 and TRBJ2-7, is SQTIHQWPATLVQPVGSPLSLECTVEGTSNPNLYWYRQAAGRGLQLLFYSVGIGQISSEVPQNLSASRPQDRQFILSSKKLLLSDSGFYLCAWSTSGLAAYEQYFGPGTRLTVT.

The chain combines TRBV5-1 with TRBJ2-7; TRBD1 matches at 7 bases. Looked up from germline, CDR1 is SGHRS and CDR2 is YFSETQ. After removal of 1 base from V and 6 bases from J, the junction contained 10 bases not matched to a gene. The CDR3 has 15 amino acids. DNA for the CDR3: TGCGCCAGCAGCTTGCCACCAGGGGGTAATCCCGAGCAGTACTTC. This encodes CASSLPPGGNPEQYF.

This clonotype occurred many times. The V gene is TRBV7-9, the J gene TRBJ2-1; 12 bases align to TRBD2. Germline CDR1 reads SEHNR; CDR2 reads FQNEAQ (reference sequence). The V segment lost 4 bases and the J segment 9 bases; nucleotides outside the gene matches: 13. The CDR3 has 17 residues. CDR3 DNA: TGTGCCAGCAGCTCACAACGGACTAGCGGGAAAAAGGGTGAGCAGTTCTTC. As protein: CASSSQRTSGKKGEQFF.

V gene TRBV28 combines with J gene TRBJ2-7; D is unresolved. The CDR3 covers 12 residues. V was clipped by 5 bases and J by 3 bases, with 8 bases between them. Per the germline V gene, CDR1 is MDHEN and CDR2 is SYDVKM. The CDR3 loop is CASSEVGYEQYV. The CDR3 region has the DNA TGTGCCAGCAGTGAAGTTGGCTACGAGCAGTACGTC.

Remarks on this clonotype: Compared with germline, one end of the junction differs, possibly owing to a read error. The V call is TRBV5-1, the J call TRBJ2-1; TRBD2 matches at 10 bases. The CDR3 runs to 15 residues. Germline V gene sequence: CDR1 SGHRS, CDR2 YFSETQ. The CDR3 nucleotides read TGCGCCAGCAGCCCCGGACTAGCGGCCTACAATGAGGAGTTCTTC. Amino acid sequence: CASSPGLAAYNEEFF.

This clonotype has at least ten counts. This chain joins TRBV12-5 and TRBJ2-2, with D maybe TRBD1 (6 bases). The V gene's germline CDR1 is LGHNT and CDR2 FRNRAP. The CDR3 sequence is 15 residues long. V dropped 5 bases and J dropped 0 bases, with 10 bases sitting between them. For the CDR3, the DNA is TGTGCTAGTGGTCCCTGGACAGCGAACACCGGGGAGCTGTTTTTT. Encoded protein: CASGPWTANTGELFF. Full variable domain (missing parts from reference TRBV12-5 and TRBJ2-2): DARVTQTPRHKVTEMGQEVTMRCQPILGHNTVFWYRQTMMQGLELLAYFRNRAPLDDSGMPKDRFSAEMPDATLATLKIQPSEPRDSAVYFCASGPWTANTGELFFGEGSRLTVL.

This clonotype showed up just a few times. The chain joins TRBV24-1 to TRBJ2-1; 9 nucleotides agree with TRBD1. The CDR3 totals 14 residues. From germline, CDR1 is KGHDR and CDR2 SFDVKD. Germline trimming cut 8 bases from V and 10 bases from J; bases unmatched to any gene: 11. The chain's CDR3 is CATTQEGTGHEQFF. The CDR3 DNA sequence: TGTGCCACCACCCAGGAAGGGACAGGGCACGAGCAGTTCTTC.

The V gene is TRBV12-3 or TRBV12-4, the J gene TRBJ2-5, with 7 bases matching TRBD2. The V segment lost 6 bases and the J segment 5 bases; nucleotides outside the gene matches: 15. The CDR3 totals 16 residues. CDR3 in amino acids: CASSKTLAANRETQYF. CDR3 sequence (DNA): TGTGCCAGCAGCAAAACCCTAGCGGCGAACCGGGAGACCCAGTACTTC.

The chain joins TRBV11-1 to TRBJ2-1; the match to TRBD2 covers 9 bases. V lost 6 bases to trimming and J lost 4 bases; unmatched junction nucleotides: 25. The CDR3 runs to 21 residues. From germline, CDR1 is SGHAT and CDR2 FQDESV (reference sequence). CDR3: CASRTATWREGLQRNYNEQFF. CDR3 coding DNA: TGTGCCAGCAGGACGGCAACTTGGCGGGAGGGCCTCCAGCGTAATTACAATGAGCAGTTCTTC.

This clonotype was counted between two and nine times. This chain connects TRBV29-1 to TRBJ1-2; possibly TRBD1 for D (6 bases). Trimming took 7 bases from V and 2 from J, leaving 17 bases between them. This CDR3 region has 14 residues. From germline, CDR1 is SQVTM and CDR2 ANQGSEA. The CDR3 protein is CSGWGDTTNYGYTF. The CDR3 nucleotides are TGCAGCGGTTGGGGGGACACTACCAACTATGGCTACACCTTC.

This clonotype was detected many times. This chain links TRBV12-3 or TRBV12-4 with TRBJ1-2; D is unresolved. The length of the CDR3 is 12 residues. The V end lost 4 bases, the J end lost 7 bases, and 10 bases lay between the germline ends. The CDR3 DNA is TGTGCCAGCAGTTCCGAAGTTCGTGGCTACACCTTC. Its protein product is CASSSEVRGYTF.